The clone carrying this T cell receptor beta chain has ten or more counts. Its specificity is unknown. This record comes from a study of beta chain features in type 1 diabetes. Whole-study findings and limits: PCR might show a preference for shorter templates, equally across patients and controls. In type 1 diabetes patients, VDJ junctions had fewer insertions; deletions at these junctions were more frequent.

Every isolated RNA sample was fully reverse transcribed, so sequencing captured expressed TCRB transcripts. The assay was immunoSEQ multiplex PCR, and TCRdb's table has in-frame clones only and misses some. The data hold around 140,000 clones, with under 11% observed a single time. By way of CD45RO/CCR7/CD25/CD127/CD95/CD27, the CD4+ regulatory, stem cell-like memory, central memory and naive cells were sorted. The germline V gene has CDR1 SEHNR and CDR2 FQNEAQ (reference sequence). This CDR3 is 14 amino acids long. V dropped 0 bases and J dropped 6 bases, with 11 bases sitting between them. This clonotype was sampled from a man aged 18 to 29 in good health. The sample taken for sequencing was naive CD4+ T cells from blood. This chain links TRBV7-9 with TRBJ2-5; D is ambiguous. The DNA of the CDR3 is TGTGCCAGCAGCTTAGCGGCCGCCGAAAAGACCCAGTACTTC. It is translated as CASSLAAAEKTQYF.